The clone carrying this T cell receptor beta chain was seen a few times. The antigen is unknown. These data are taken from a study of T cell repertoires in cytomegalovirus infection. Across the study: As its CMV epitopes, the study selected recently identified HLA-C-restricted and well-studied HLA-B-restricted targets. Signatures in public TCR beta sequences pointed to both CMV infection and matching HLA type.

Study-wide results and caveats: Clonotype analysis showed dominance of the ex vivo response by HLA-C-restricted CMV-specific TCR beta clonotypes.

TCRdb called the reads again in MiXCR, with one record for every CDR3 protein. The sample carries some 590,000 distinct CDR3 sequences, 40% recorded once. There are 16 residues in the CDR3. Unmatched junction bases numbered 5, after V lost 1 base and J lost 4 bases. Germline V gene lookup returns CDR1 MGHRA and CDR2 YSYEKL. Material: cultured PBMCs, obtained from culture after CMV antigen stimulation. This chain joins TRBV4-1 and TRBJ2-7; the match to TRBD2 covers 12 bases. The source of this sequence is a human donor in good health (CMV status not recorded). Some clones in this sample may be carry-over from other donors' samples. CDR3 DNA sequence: TGCGCCAGCAGCCAAGTTGTAACTAGCGGGAGGTACGAGCAGTACTTC. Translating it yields CASSQVVTSGRYEQYF.